These T cell receptor beta chains were read from a single sample in a study of cytomegalovirus exposure and HLA in healthy donors. TCRdb keeps only in-frame clones here, not all; method: immunoSEQ multiplex PCR. This repertoire includes approximately 190,000 clones. The specimen was PBMCs. The receptors here all came from a man younger than 45 in good health and CMV-seronegative. Each CDR3 is given with its conserved first and last residue. D genes are given only for firm matches.

TRBD1	TRBJ2-1	TRBV19	TGTGCCAGTAGTGCATGGACAGGGGGATACAATGAGCAGTTCTTC	CASSAWTGGYNEQFF
.	TRBJ2-1	TRBV5-1	TGCGCCAGCAGCCTAGGACAGACTTCGTACAATGAGCAGTTCTTC	CASSLGQTSYNEQFF
.	TRBJ2-7	TRBV18	TGTGCCAGCTCAGATTCGGACAGATCCTACGAGCAGTACTTC	CASSDSDRSYEQYF
TRBD1	TRBJ1-5	TRBV2	TGTGCCAGCAGTGATGCACAGGGGGCTTACAATCAGCCCCAGCATTTT	CASSDAQGAYNQPQHF
TRBD1	TRBJ2-2	TRBV9	TGTGCCAGCAGCGTAGAGGGGGCTGCGAACACCGGGGAGCTGTTTTTT	CASSVEGAANTGELFF
.	TRBJ1-4	TRBV6-5	TGTGCCAGCAGAACCGGACAGAATGAAAAACTGTTTTTT	CASRTGQNEKLFF
TRBD1	TRBJ2-7	TRBV30	TGTGCCTGCGGACAGGGGGGCGAGCAGTACTTC	CACGQGGEQYF
TRBD1	TRBJ1-1	TRBV6-5	TGTGCCAGCATCTACAGGGGCGGCACTGAAGCTTTCTTT	CASIYRGGTEAFF
.	TRBJ1-5	TRBV2	TGTGCCAGCAGTGAAGATGTTGGGGAGGGGAGCAATCAGCCCCAGCATTTT	CASSEDVGEGSNQPQHF
TRBD2	TRBJ2-7	TRBV7-6	TGTGCCAGCAGCGCCATGGGAAGCGGGAGCTCCTACGAGCAGTACTTC	CASSAMGSGSSYEQYF